One sample yielded the 22 T cell receptor beta chains listed below, sequenced in a study of identical twins. One entry per CDR3 protein results from TCRdb running MiXCR on the 5' RACE reads. Here the sample spans over 250,000 distinct CDR3 sequences, roughly 8.6% being singletons. These data also formed part of another study, on yellow fever vaccine responses in identical twins.

Sequences were obtained from CD8+ T cells sorted from blood. Every receptor here comes from a woman aged 18 to 35 in good health.

This clonotype has just a few counts. This chain connects TRBV2 to TRBJ2-7; D is unclear. V lost 2 bases and J 3 bases, leaving 14 bases between the germline ends. The germline gives CDR1 SNHLY, CDR2 FYNNEI. The CDR3 has 15 residues. DNA for the CDR3: TGTGCCAGCAGTGAACTCTCTAGTAGTAACTACGAGCAGTACTTC. Translated, it gives CASSELSSSNYEQYF.

This clonotype was counted only a few times. This rearrangement joins TRBV18 to TRBJ2-5; the D gene is possibly TRBD2 (7 bases). V lost 1 base and J 2 bases, leaving 17 bases between the germline ends. This CDR3 contains 17 residues. Per germline, CDR1 KGHSH and CDR2 LQKENI. The CDR3 is CASSPRLGGGLQETQYF. The CDR3 bases are TGTGCCAGCTCACCACGACTTGGGGGGGGCCTACAAGAGACCCAGTACTTC.

The rearrangement links TRBV7-8 to TRBJ2-3; TRBD2 matches 9 bases. Germline V lookup: CDR1 SGHVS, CDR2 FQNEAQ. The length of the CDR3 is 16 residues. After removal of 0 bases from V and 3 bases from J, the junction contained 4 bases not matched to a gene. Here the CDR3 reads CASSLAAAGGTDTQYF. Written as DNA, the CDR3 is TGTGCCAGCAGCTTAGCGGCAGCGGGAGGAACAGATACGCAGTATTTT.

This clonotype was counted only a few times. V gene TRBV5-4 combines with J gene TRBJ2-5; TRBD2 is a possible D gene (5 bases). The CDR3 is 12 residues long. With 4 bases removed from V and 5 bases from J, the gap between germline ends came to 9 bases. From germline, CDR1 is SGHNT and CDR2 YYREEE (reference sequence). The CDR3 spells CASSEADETQYF. CDR3 nucleotides: TGTGCCAGCAGCGAAGCGGATGAGACCCAGTACTTC. Variable domain in full (rest from reference TRBV5-4 and TRBJ2-5): ETGVTQSPTHLIKTRGQQVTLRCSSQSGHNTVSWYQQALGQGPQFIFQYYREEENGRGNFPPRFSGLQFPNYSSELNVNALELDDSALYLCASSEADETQYFGPGTRLLVL.

The chain combines TRBV7-9 with TRBJ2-7; D might be TRBD1 (6 bases). V was cut by 2 bases and J by 1 base, with 12 bases left in between. The CDR3 is 15 amino acids. Germline loops: CDR1 SEHNR, CDR2 FQNEAQ (reference sequence). The CDR3 protein is CASSLCQGPSYEQYF. CDR3 bases: TGTGCCAGCAGCTTATGCCAGGGGCCATCCTACGAGCAGTACTTC.

This chain links TRBV3-1 with TRBJ2-3, with a possible D match to TRBD1 (6 bases). Deletions cut 0 bases from V and 3 bases from J, with 10 bases between. The CDR3 has 15 residues. Germline CDR1 is LGHDT and CDR2 is YNNKEL (reference sequence). Written as DNA, the CDR3 is TGTGCCAGCAGCCAAGAAACAGGGTGGACAGATACGCAGTATTTT. As protein: CASSQETGWTDTQYF.

The rearrangement uses TRBV18 and TRBJ2-3, with no clear D. The CDR3 consists of 14 residues. The germline V gene encodes CDR1 KGHSH and CDR2 LQKENI. With 0 bases removed from V and 4 bases from J, the gap between germline ends came to 8 bases. The CDR3 DNA reads TGTGCCAGCTCACCACCTATCAGCGCAGATACGCAGTATTTT. It translates to CASSPPISADTQYF.

This clonotype has just a few counts. This chain joins TRBV16 and TRBJ2-5, with D perhaps TRBD1 (6 bases). Germline CDR1 is KGHSY and CDR2 is FQNENV. Trimming shortened V by 5 bases and J by 5 bases, and 15 bases separated the two germline ends. There are 14 residues in the CDR3. The CDR3 region is CASSEQGPGETQYF. The CDR3 region has the DNA TGTGCCAGCAGCGAACAGGGCCCGGGGGAGACCCAGTACTTC.

This clonotype showed up many times. The chain combines TRBV20-1 with TRBJ2-7; possible D gene TRBD2, 5 bases. Trimming cost V 2 bases and J 2 bases, with 7 bases left between them. Germline assignment: CDR1 DFQATT and CDR2 SNEGSKA (reference sequence). The CDR3 sequence is 12 residues long. CDR3 in DNA: TGCAGTGCTAGATCCGGGACCTACGAGCAGTACTTC. Encoded protein: CSARSGTYEQYF.

This clonotype occurred a few times. V gene TRBV20-1 combines with J gene TRBJ1-1; D call uncertain. V lost 0 bases and J 0 bases, leaving 14 bases between the germline ends. This CDR3 contains 16 residues. Germline assignment: CDR1 DFQATT and CDR2 SNEGSKA (reference sequence). The CDR3 DNA sequence: TGCAGTGCTAGAGAGGAGATAACCTTGATGAACACTGAAGCTTTCTTT. This sequence encodes CSAREEITLMNTEAFF.

The rearrangement links TRBV28 to TRBJ2-4; D not certain. V dropped 2 bases and J dropped 1 base, with 12 bases sitting between them. From germline, CDR1 is MDHEN and CDR2 SYDVKM. This CDR3 is built from 16 residues. This chain's CDR3 is CASSLRVPLAKNIQYF. The DNA of the CDR3 is TGTGCCAGCAGTTTACGGGTCCCCCTGGCCAAAAACATTCAGTACTTC.

This clonotype has at least ten counts. The chain recombines TRBV10-3 with TRBJ2-1, with D possibly called TRBD1 or TRBD2 (6 bases each). V was clipped by 6 bases and J by 4 bases, with 13 bases between them. CDR3 length equals 14 residues. Germline V CDR1 and CDR2: ENHRY, SYGVKD. CDR3 DNA sequence: TGTGCCATCAGCGCGGGACAATCATACAATGAGCAGTTCTTC. It translates to CAISAGQSYNEQFF.

At least ten counts were recorded for this clonotype. The V and J genes are TRBV9 and TRBJ1-5; 7 positions agree with TRBD1. The CDR3 spans 14 residues. J was trimmed by 3 bases and V by 0 bases; bases with no gene match: 0. The germline gives CDR1 SGDLS, CDR2 YYNGEE. The DNA of the CDR3 is TGTGCCAGCAGCGTAGAGGGGGCCAATCAGCCCCAGCATTTT. This gives the protein CASSVEGANQPQHF.

The chain links TRBV20-1 to TRBJ1-2; D perhaps matches TRBD1 (6 bases). Germline CDR1 DFQATT, CDR2 SNEGSKA (reference sequence). CDR3 size: 13 residues. Trimming shortened V by 6 bases and J by 8 bases, and 19 bases separated the two germline ends. CDR3 region: CSARSQGSEGYTF. The CDR3 DNA reads TGCAGTGCACGGAGTCAGGGGTCAGAAGGCTACACCTTC.

The chain employs TRBV6-5 and TRBJ2-1; 12 bases line up with TRBD2. The germline V gene has CDR1 MNHEY and CDR2 SVGAGI. The CDR3 covers 17 residues. V lost 5 bases, J lost 8 bases, and 13 bases stayed unmatched. DNA for the CDR3: TGTGCCAGCAGTACTCCGACTAGCGGGGGTGGTTTCGATGAGCAGTTCTTC. This codes for CASSTPTSGGGFDEQFF.

This clonotype was counted ten times or more. This sequence joins TRBV12-3 or TRBV12-4 and TRBJ2-1; TRBD2 matches at 11 bases. This CDR3 is 24 amino acids long. V was clipped by 3 bases and J by 1 base; unmatched bases: 26. The CDR3 is CASSFGGRIISGRAPDESYNEQFF. CDR3 nucleotides: TGTGCCAGCAGTTTCGGGGGGCGCATAATTAGCGGGAGGGCCCCGGACGAGTCCTACAATGAGCAGTTCTTC.

This clonotype was counted only a few times. The chain uses TRBV27 and TRBJ2-1; 16 bases align to TRBD2. The CDR3 is 21 amino acids. Germline V gene lookup returns CDR1 MNHEY and CDR2 SMNVEV (reference sequence). The V gene end was trimmed by 1 base and the J gene end by 8 bases; junction bases not matched to a gene: 17. As DNA, the CDR3 is TGTGCCAGCAGTTTATGGGGGACTAGCGGGGGGGTATCCCTGGCGTTTGATGAGCAGTTCTTC. Amino acids: CASSLWGTSGGVSLAFDEQFF.

The CDR3 sequence is CASSQEPPGTSGHEQYF. For the CDR3, the DNA is TGCGCCAGCAGCCAAGAACCCCCCGGGACTAGCGGCCACGAGCAGTACTTC. This chain connects TRBV4-3 to TRBJ2-7; 11 bases line up with TRBD2. The germline V gene has CDR1 LGHNA and CDR2 YSLEER. V lost 0 bases to trimming and J lost 5 bases; unmatched junction nucleotides: 9. The CDR3 contains 17 residues.

This clonotype was picked up many times. The chain employs TRBV9 and TRBJ2-3, with D maybe TRBD2 (6 bases). Germline assignment: CDR1 SGDLS and CDR2 YYNGEE. CDR3 size: 15 residues. V lost 2 bases, J lost 1 base, and 11 bases lay in between. The CDR3 nucleotides are TGTGCCAGCAGCGTTGGGGCTAGCGGCACAGATACGCAGTATTTT. Amino acids: CASSVGASGTDTQYF.

The chain has TRBV5-1 and TRBJ2-7; TRBD1 matches 8 bases. The CDR3 has 16 residues. With V trimmed by 4 bases and J by 2 bases, 11 bases remained unmatched. The V gene's germline CDR1 is SGHRS and CDR2 YFSETQ. The CDR3 loop reads CASSLLGQGMAYEQYF. Written as DNA, the CDR3 is TGCGCCAGCAGCCTGTTAGGACAGGGCATGGCCTACGAGCAGTACTTC.

This clonotype was seen a few times. The chain has TRBV24-1 and TRBJ2-5, with TRBD1 matching 8 bases. The CDR3 spans 15 residues. Germline CDR1 KGHDR, CDR2 SFDVKD. V shed 7 bases, J shed 0 bases, and the junction held 6 bases outside the gene matches. DNA of the CDR3: TGTGCCACCAGCGGGACAGGACAGTACCAAGAGACCCAGTACTTC. It encodes CATSGTGQYQETQYF.

This chain links TRBV5-1 with TRBJ2-6; unclear D gene. Trimming cost V 6 bases and J 4 bases, with 20 bases left between them. The CDR3 loop spans 17 amino acids. Germline CDR1 and CDR2: SGHRS and YFSETQ. In DNA form, the CDR3 reads TGCGCCAGCACCCCGATCAATCCCGCGGACGGGGCCAACGTCCTGACTTTC. It is translated as CASTPINPADGANVLTF.